This TCR beta chain was found in a study of shared clonotypes between healthy human individuals (dated by TCRdb to 2020 to 2022). With respect to the entire study: Two women and three men aged 18 to 49 years were included in the cohort. To estimate repertoire size and how much clonotype sharing occurs between individuals, the study deeply sequenced the blood TCR repertoires of roughly 5 healthy adults. Each donor's leukapheresis produced roughly between roughly 0.85 and 9.5 billion PBMCs. To increase sequencing depth and limit assay-specific biases, different laboratories used diverse techniques to prepare libraries and sequence TCR repertoires.

Donors were healthy HIV-negative adults with no recently reported acute infections or vaccinations. All donors were Caucasian adults living in Nashville, Tennessee, USA. For unsorted samples, tens of millions of PBMCs were counted and genomic DNA was extracted with the QIAamp DNA Blood Mini kit. Blood was obtained by leukapheresis, after which PBMCs were separated by Ficoll-Histopaque density gradient centrifugation and cryopreserved in liquid nitrogen vapor phase. With regard to this clone: No cognate antigen has been identified for it. No much larger clone exists at a distance of one base, and base qualities are not known.

V is pruned by 4 bases and J by 3 bases, leaving 4 bases of the junction without a gene match. Inclusive of the bounding cysteine and phenylalanine, the CDR3 is 13 residues long. Kept here is only the CDR3 DNA, which spans 39 bases and is read in frame from base 1. The germline V gene gives CDR1 as SGHRS and CDR2 as YFSETQ. The paper's findings and limits, for the study overall: The small number of donors limited the genetic and exposure-history diversity represented. Based on pairwise subsampling, the degree of clonotype sharing among donors was expected to be affected by sequencing depth. Sampling was restricted to blood, and TCR repertoires in tissues likely differ from the TCR repertoires found in blood.

TCR CDR3 regions were amplified from genomic DNA by multiplex PCR using the deep immunoSEQ assay. Extracted genomic DNA from each cell subset was spread evenly across all wells of several immunoSEQ 96-well plates, with each plate serving as a replicate. For unsorted PBMC, about 270 ng of genomic DNA, equivalent to around 30,000 T cell genomes, went into each replicate PCR. Genomic DNA from unsorted PBMC was sequenced over ten immunoSEQ deep assay plates. The purified libraries were quantified using a Qubit 3.0 fluorometer, sized with a Bioanalyzer 2100, and then quantified again using the KAPA Library Quantification kit. Every immunoSEQ 96-well plate was sequenced on a dedicated single-read 150-cycle Illumina NextSeq 550 flow cell. Per the source publication's procedure: Because the immunoSEQ output held only junctional sequences and lacked quality scores, the filtering could not match the filtering applied to full-length reads. Sequences were annotated with PyIR, a Python wrapper for IgBLAST v1.9, using IMGT germline references to assign V/J genes and CDR3. Reads were filtered out if the reads had weak V/J assignments (E-value above 1e-6), no CDR3, stop codons, out-of-frame junctions, or ambiguous translated residues. V3J clonotypes were defined as sequences sharing an identical inferred V gene, J gene, and CDR3 amino acid sequence. To compute the percentage overlap between repertoires, the number of shared unique clonotypes was divided by the size of the smaller repertoire. Richness of each repertoire was evaluated using RTK rarefaction, the Chao1 estimator, and Recon v2.1 estimates of unobserved clonotypes. In TCRdb, the immuneACCESS table is reduced to in-frame sequences with V and J assigned. These tables do not hold every clone; where another copy was compared, an unresolved V gene accounts for under half, and the others remain unexplained. V and J calls plus clone size are reproduced from that table; the DNA served to infer D and trimming. The sample table records about 520,000 clones; 65% to 85% of these occur just once. The top ten clones comprise roughly 13% of the sample.

This TCR derives from a woman aged 40 to 50 in good health. Some clones in this sample may be carry-over from other donors' samples. The rearrangement combines TRBV5-1 with TRBJ2-7; 7 nucleotides in the junction match TRBD1. Material: PBMCs. The CDR3: CASSTRQGYEQYF. The DNA reads as follows: TGCGCCAGCAGCACGCGACAGGGCTACGAGCAGTACTTC.